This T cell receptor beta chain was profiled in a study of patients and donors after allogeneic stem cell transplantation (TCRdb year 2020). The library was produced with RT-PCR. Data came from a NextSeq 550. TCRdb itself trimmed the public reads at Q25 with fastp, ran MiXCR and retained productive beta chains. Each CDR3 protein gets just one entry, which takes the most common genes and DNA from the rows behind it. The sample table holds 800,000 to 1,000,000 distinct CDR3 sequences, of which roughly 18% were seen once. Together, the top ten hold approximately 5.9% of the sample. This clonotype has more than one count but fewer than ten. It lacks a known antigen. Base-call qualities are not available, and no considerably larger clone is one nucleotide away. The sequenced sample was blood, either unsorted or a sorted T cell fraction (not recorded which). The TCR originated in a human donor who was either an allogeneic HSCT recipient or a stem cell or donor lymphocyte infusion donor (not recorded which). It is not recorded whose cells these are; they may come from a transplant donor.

In nucleotides, the sequence is TGTGCCAGCAGCCCCTCATGGCACGGGGGGAACACTGAAGCTTTCTTT. Its coded protein is CASSPSWHGGNTEAFF. The chain employs TRBV7-9 and TRBJ1-1; a tentative D match to TRBD1 spans 5 bases. From its cysteine to its phenylalanine, the CDR3 spans 16 amino acids. Only the CDR3 region is kept as DNA, spanning 48 bases read in frame from base 1. The germline ends are 17 bases apart after V is trimmed by 5 bases and J by 1 base. The germline V gene (reference sequence) yields SEHNR for CDR1 and FQNEAQ for CDR2.